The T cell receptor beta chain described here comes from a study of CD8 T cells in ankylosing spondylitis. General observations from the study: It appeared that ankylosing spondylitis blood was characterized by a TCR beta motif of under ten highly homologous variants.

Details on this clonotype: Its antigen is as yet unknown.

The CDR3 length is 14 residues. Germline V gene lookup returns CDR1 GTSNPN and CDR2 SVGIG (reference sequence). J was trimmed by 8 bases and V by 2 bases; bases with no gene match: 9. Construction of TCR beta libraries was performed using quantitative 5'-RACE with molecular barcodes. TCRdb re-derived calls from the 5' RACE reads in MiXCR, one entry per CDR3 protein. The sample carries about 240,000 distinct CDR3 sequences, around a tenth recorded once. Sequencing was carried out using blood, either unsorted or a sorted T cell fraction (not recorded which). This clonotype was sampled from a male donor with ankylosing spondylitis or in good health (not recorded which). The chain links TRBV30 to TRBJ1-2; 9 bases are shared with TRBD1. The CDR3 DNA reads TGTGCCTGGAGTTTGACAGGGGGTTTCGGCGGCTACACCTTC. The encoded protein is CAWSLTGGFGGYTF.